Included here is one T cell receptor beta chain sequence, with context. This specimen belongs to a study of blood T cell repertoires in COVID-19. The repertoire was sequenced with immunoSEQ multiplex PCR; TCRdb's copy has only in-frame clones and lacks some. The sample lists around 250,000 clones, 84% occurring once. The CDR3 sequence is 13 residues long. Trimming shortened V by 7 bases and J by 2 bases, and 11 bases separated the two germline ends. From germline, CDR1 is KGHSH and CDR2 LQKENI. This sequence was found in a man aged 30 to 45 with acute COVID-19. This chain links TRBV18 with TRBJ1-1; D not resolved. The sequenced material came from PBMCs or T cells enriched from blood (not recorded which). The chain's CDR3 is CASFPGINTEAFF. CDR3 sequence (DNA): TGTGCCAGCTTTCCCGGGATTAACACTGAAGCTTTCTTT.